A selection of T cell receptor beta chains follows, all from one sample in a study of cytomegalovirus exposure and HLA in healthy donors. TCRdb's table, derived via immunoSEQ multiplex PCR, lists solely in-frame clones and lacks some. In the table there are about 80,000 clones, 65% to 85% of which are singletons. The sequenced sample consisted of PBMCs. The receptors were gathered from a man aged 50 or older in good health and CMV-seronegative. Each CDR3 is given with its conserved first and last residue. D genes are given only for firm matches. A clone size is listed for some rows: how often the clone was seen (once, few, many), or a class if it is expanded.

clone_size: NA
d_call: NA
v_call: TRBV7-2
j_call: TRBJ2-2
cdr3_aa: CASSFRGRELFF
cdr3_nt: TGTGCCAGCAGCTTCAGGGGTCGGGAGCTGTTTTTT

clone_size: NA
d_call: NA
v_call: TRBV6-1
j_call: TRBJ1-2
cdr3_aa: CASSDPGHSYGYTF
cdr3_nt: TGTGCCAGCAGTGACCCAGGGCACAGCTATGGCTACACCTTC

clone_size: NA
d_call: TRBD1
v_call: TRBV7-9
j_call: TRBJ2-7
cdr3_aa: CASSSQGALSSYEQYF
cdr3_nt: TGTGCCAGCAGCTCACAGGGGGCCCTCTCCTCCTACGAGCAGTACTTC

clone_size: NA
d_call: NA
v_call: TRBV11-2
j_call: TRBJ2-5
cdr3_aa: CASSLAPRGAQETQYF
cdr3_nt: TGTGCCAGCAGCTTAGCCCCTCGGGGGGCCCAAGAGACCCAGTACTTC

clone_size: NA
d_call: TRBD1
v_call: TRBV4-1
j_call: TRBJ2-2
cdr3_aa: CASSIGTANTGELFF
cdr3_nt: TGCGCCAGCAGCATTGGGACAGCTAACACCGGGGAGCTGTTTTTT

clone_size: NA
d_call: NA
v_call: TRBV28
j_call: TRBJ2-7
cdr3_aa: CASSLGGGLNYEQYF
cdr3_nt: TGTGCCAGCAGTTTGGGAGGGGGACTGAACTACGAGCAGTACTTC

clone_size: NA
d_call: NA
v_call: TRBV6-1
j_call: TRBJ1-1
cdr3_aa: CAGSQGGRTEAFF
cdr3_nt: TGTGCCGGAAGCCAAGGGGGTCGGACTGAAGCTTTCTTT

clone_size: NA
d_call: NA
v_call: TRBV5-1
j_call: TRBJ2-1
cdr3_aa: CASSLDPDPRNEQFF
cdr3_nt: TGCGCCAGCAGCTTGGATCCGGATCCTAGGAATGAGCAGTTCTTC

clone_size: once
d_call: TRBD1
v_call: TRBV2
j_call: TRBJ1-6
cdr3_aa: CASSVQGENNSPLHF
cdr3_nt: TGTGCCAGCAGTGTACAGGGGGAAAATAATTCACCCCTCCACTTT

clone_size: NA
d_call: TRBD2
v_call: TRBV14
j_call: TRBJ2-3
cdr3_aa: CASSRPFTSGGGDTQYF
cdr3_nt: TGTGCCAGCAGTCGACCCTTTACTAGCGGGGGAGGTGATACGCAGTATTTT

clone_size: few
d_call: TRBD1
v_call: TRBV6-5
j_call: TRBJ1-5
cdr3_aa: CASAPGTENQPQHF
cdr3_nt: TGTGCCAGCGCCCCCGGGACAGAGAATCAGCCCCAGCATTTT

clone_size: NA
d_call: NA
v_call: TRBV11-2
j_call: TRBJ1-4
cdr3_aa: CASSSRRGSPGNEKLFF
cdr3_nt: TGTGCCAGCAGTTCACGGCGGGGATCTCCCGGTAATGAAAAACTGTTTTTT

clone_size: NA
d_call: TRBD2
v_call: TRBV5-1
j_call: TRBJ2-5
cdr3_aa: CASNVRGYQETQYF
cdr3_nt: TGCGCCAGCAATGTGCGGGGGTACCAAGAGACCCAGTACTTC

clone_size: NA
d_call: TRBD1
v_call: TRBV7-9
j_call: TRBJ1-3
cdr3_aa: CASSLGTGGNTIYF
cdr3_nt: TGTGCCAGCAGCTTAGGGACAGGTGGAAACACCATATATTTT

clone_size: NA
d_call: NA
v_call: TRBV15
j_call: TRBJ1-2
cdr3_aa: CATSRREGVGGDGYTF
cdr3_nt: TGTGCCACCAGCAGGAGAGAGGGTGTGGGAGGGGATGGCTACACCTTC

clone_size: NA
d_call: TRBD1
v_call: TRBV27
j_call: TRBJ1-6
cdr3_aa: CASRAGTGSNSPLHF
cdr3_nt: TGTGCCAGCAGGGCCGGGACAGGGTCAAATTCACCCCTCCACTTT

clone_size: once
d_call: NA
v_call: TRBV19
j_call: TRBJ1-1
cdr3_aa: CASSVEVRNTEAFF
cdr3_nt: TGTGCCAGTAGTGTTGAGGTACGGAACACTGAAGCTTTCTTT

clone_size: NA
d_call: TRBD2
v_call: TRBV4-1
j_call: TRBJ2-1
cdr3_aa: CASSQELAGGLNEQFF
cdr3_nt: TGCGCCAGCAGCCAAGAGTTAGCGGGGGGCCTCAATGAGCAGTTCTTC

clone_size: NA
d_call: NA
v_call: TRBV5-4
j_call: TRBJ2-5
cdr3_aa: CASSLQGRETQYF
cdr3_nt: TGTGCCAGCAGCTTACAGGGTAGAGAGACCCAGTACTTC

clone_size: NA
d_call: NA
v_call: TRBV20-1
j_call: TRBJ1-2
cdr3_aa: CSASENYGYTF
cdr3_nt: TGCAGTGCATCGGAGAACTATGGCTACACCTTC

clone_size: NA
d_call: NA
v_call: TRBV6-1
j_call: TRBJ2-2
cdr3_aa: CASSEQTGTGELFF
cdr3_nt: TGTGCCAGCAGTGAACAGACAGGCACCGGGGAGCTGTTTTTT

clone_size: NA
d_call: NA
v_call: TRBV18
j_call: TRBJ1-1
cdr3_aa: CASSPAEARNTEAFF
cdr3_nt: TGTGCCAGCTCCCCAGCCGAAGCCCGGAACACTGAAGCTTTCTTT

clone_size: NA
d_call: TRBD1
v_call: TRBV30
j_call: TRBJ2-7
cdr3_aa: CAWGGQGYSYEQYF
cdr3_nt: TGTGCCTGGGGGGGACAGGGTTACTCCTACGAGCAGTACTTC